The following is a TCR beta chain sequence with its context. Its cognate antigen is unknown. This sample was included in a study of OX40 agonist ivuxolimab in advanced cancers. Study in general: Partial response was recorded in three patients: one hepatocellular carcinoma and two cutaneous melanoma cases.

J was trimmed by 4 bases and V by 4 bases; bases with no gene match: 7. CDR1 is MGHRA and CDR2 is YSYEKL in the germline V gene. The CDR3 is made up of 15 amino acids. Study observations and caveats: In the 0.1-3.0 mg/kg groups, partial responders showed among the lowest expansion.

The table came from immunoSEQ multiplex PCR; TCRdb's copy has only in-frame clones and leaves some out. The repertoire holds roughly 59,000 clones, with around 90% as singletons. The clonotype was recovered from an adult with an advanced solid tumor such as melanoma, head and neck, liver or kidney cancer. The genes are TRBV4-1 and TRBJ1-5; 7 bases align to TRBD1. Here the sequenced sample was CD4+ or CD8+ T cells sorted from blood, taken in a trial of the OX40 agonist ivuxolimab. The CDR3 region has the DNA TGCGCCAGCAGCCGAAGTCAACAGGGGAATCAGCCCCAGCATTTT. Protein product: CASSRSQQGNQPQHF.